This paragraph covers one TCR beta chain sequence. What it recognizes is unknown. Prior to sequencing, the ViraFEST assay stimulated PBMC with viral peptide pools, which expanded the antigen-specific CD4+ T cells. Isolating CD4+ T cells followed around nine days of culture. People in the vaccine group had not been infected with SARS-CoV-2 before, and their nucleocapsid antibodies were negative. Wells of more than 1.5 million PBMC each were grown with around 10 IU/ml IL-2 and approximately 10 ug/ml peptides. The authors exchanged half the medium for IL-2 medium on days 3 and 7. TCRdb's table, derived via immunoSEQ multiplex PCR, lists solely in-frame clones and lacks some. The sample shows tens of thousands of clones, roughly 70% of them seen only once. CDR3 size: 17 residues. Germline V CDR1 and CDR2: KGHSH, LQKENI. With 3 bases clipped from V and 0 bases from J, the junction kept 4 bases outside the gene matches.

This entry belongs to a study of vaccination effects on CD4 cells after COVID-19. Study-level findings and limits: Marked clonal contraction of infection- and vaccine-induced clones was seen late after vaccination.

The chain combines TRBV18 with TRBJ1-4, with 10 bases that match TRBD1. The receptor was derived from a human donor who received a COVID-19 vaccine. The source was CD4+ T cells from PBMCs cultured with SARS-CoV-2 spike peptides, collected before COVID-19 vaccination. Written as DNA, the CDR3 is TGTGCCAGCTCACCCCGGGACAGGGGAGCAACTAATGAAAAACTGTTTTTT. As protein: CASSPRDRGATNEKLFF.